A single sample is the source of the 18 T cell receptor beta chains below, sequenced in a study of T cell responses to AZD1222 COVID-19 vaccine. Data came from immunoSEQ multiplex PCR; TCRdb stores just in-frame clones and leaves some out. The table includes about 140,000 clones, approximately 90% detected once. The sample in question was peripheral blood, obtained 28 days after the second AZD1222 dose. The source is an adult who received the AZD1222 COVID-19 vaccine.

The chain combines TRBV4-2 with TRBJ1-2, with TRBD1 as a possible D gene (5 bases). Trimming stripped 2 bases from V and 5 bases from J, with 12 bases between. The CDR3 spans 14 residues. Germline-derived CDR1 and CDR2 are LGHNA and YNFKEQ. This CDR3 reads CASSQTGGGYGYTF. The CDR3 DNA reads TGTGCCAGCAGCCAAACCGGGGGGGGATATGGCTACACCTTC.

In DNA form, the CDR3 reads TGCGCCAGCAGTGTTAGCGGGGACCTCCACTTT. Amino acids: CASSVSGDLHF. This chain uses TRBV10-2 with TRBJ1-6; D uncertain. The CDR3 is 11 residues long. Trimming took 4 bases from V and 15 from J, leaving 10 bases between them. The germline CDR1 and CDR2 sequences are WSHSY and SAAADI.

V usage is TRBV7-9 and J usage is TRBJ2-1; 10 positions agree with TRBD2. J lost 6 bases, V lost 1 base, and 15 bases had no gene match. The CDR3 is 19 residues long. Germline assignment: CDR1 SEHNR and CDR2 FQNEAQ (reference sequence). CDR3 in amino acids: CASSLEAFLAGVLSNEQFF. In DNA, the CDR3 is TGTGCCAGCAGCTTAGAAGCTTTTCTAGCGGGAGTGTTATCCAATGAGCAGTTCTTC. Drawing the rest from reference TRBV7-9 and TRBJ2-1, the complete variable domain is DTGVSQNPRHKITKRGQNVTFRCDPISEHNRLYWYRQTLGQGPEFLTYFQNEAQLEKSRLLSDRFSAERPKGSFSTLEIQRTEQGDSAMYLCASSLEAFLAGVLSNEQFFGPGTRLTVL.

V gene TRBV27 combines with J gene TRBJ2-7; no clear D. Deletions cut 5 bases from V and 2 bases from J, with 19 bases between. From germline, CDR1 is MNHEY and CDR2 SMNVEV (reference sequence). The CDR3 spans 16 residues. The CDR3 DNA reads as TGTGCCAGCAGTCCCTCCACCGGACCGATCCCCTACGAGCAGTACTTC. Translated, it gives CASSPSTGPIPYEQYF.

V is TRBV9 and J is TRBJ1-1, with 7 bases that match TRBD1. The V gene end was trimmed by 4 bases and the J gene end by 0 bases; junction bases not matched to a gene: 3. Germline V gene sequence: CDR1 SGDLS, CDR2 YYNGEE. The CDR3 extends over 14 amino acids. The CDR3 sequence: CASSPTGMNTEAFF. The CDR3 DNA sequence: TGTGCCAGCAGCCCGACAGGGATGAACACTGAAGCTTTCTTT. Full variable domain (rest looked up from reference TRBV9 and TRBJ1-1): DSGVTQTPKHLITATGQRVTLRCSPRSGDLSVYWYQQSLDQGLQFLIQYYNGEERAKGNILERFSAQQFPDLHSELNLSSLELGDSALYFCASSPTGMNTEAFFGQGTRLTVV.

CDR3 region: CATSEATGVEYF. The CDR3 coding sequence is TGTGCCACCAGTGAGGCAACAGGGGTGGAGTACTTC. The rearrangement uses TRBV24-1 and TRBJ2-7, with 7 bases lining up with TRBD1. The germline gives CDR1 KGHDR, CDR2 SFDVKD. There are 12 residues in the CDR3. J was trimmed by 11 bases and V by 4 bases; bases with no gene match: 7.

This chain links TRBV7-3 with TRBJ1-2; TRBD1 matches 7 bases. Looked up from germline, CDR1 is SGHTA and CDR2 is FQGTGA. This CDR3 spans 14 amino acids. The V segment lost 0 bases and the J segment 3 bases; nucleotides outside the gene matches: 1. The CDR3 loop is CASSLTGTDYGYTF. For the CDR3, the DNA is TGTGCCAGCAGCTTAACCGGGACAGACTATGGCTACACCTTC.

The CDR3 sequence is CASSLDWQATQYF. For the CDR3, the DNA is TGTGCCAGCAGTTTAGATTGGCAGGCCACCCAGTACTTC. The genes are TRBV12-3 or TRBV12-4 and TRBJ2-7; D gene unclear. The CDR3 is 13 amino acids. With 1 base removed from V and 10 bases from J, the gap between germline ends came to 14 bases.

The chain employs TRBV4-1 and TRBJ2-3; TRBD1 matches at 10 bases. CDR1 is MGHRA and CDR2 is YSYEKL in the germline V gene. Losses at the gene ends were 2 bases for V and 2 bases for J; bases not matched to a gene: 7. The CDR3 sequence is 17 residues long. The DNA for the CDR3 is TGCGCCAGCAGCCAAAAAGACAGGGGGCTAATCACAGATACGCAGTATTTT. Residues: CASSQKDRGLITDTQYF.

The chain has TRBV10-2 and TRBJ2-7; D gene uncertain. The V gene lost 9 bases and the J gene lost 1 base, with 13 bases spanning the gap. The CDR3 length is 13 residues. Germline values: CDR1 WSHSY, CDR2 SAAADI. The CDR3 reads CASSVTGSYEQYF. CDR3 sequence (DNA): TGCGCCAGTTCGGTGACCGGATCCTACGAGCAGTACTTC.

The chain couples TRBV7-9 to TRBJ2-1; D perhaps matches TRBD2 (6 bases). V was trimmed by 8 bases and J by 0 bases, leaving 8 bases between them. Germline V lookup: CDR1 SEHNR, CDR2 FQNEAQ (reference sequence). This CDR3 has 13 amino acids. The chain's CDR3 is CASRLDSYNEQFF. The CDR3 coding sequence is TGTGCCAGCCGACTAGACTCCTACAATGAGCAGTTCTTC.

The chain combines TRBV18 with TRBJ2-7; 9 nucleotides line up with TRBD1. J gave up 1 base and V 6 bases, and 22 bases lay outside the gene matches. CDR1 and CDR2 from the germline V gene are KGHSH and LQKENI. This CDR3 comprises 20 residues. The chain's CDR3 is CASSQLETYYSGTGSYEQYF. CDR3 sequence (DNA): TGTGCCAGCTCGCAGCTCGAAACATACTACTCCGGGACAGGGTCCTACGAGCAGTACTTC.

The V gene is TRBV5-8, the J gene TRBJ2-6, with 7 nucleotides matching TRBD1. The CDR3 consists of 16 residues. V shed 5 bases and J 0 bases; nucleotides not matched to a gene: 5. The germline CDR1 and CDR2 sequences are SGHTS and YDEGEE. In nucleotides, the CDR3 is TGTGCCAGCAGGAGGGACAGCCTCTCTGGGGCCAACGTCCTGACTTTC. Protein sequence: CASRRDSLSGANVLTF. Variable domain in full (rest from reference TRBV5-8 and TRBJ2-6): EAGVTQSPTHLIKTRGQQATLRCSPISGHTSVYWYQQALGLGLQFLLWYDEGEERNRGNFPPRFSGRQFPNYSSELNVNALELEDSALYLCASRRDSLSGANVLTFGAGSRLTVL.

The genes are TRBV20-1 and TRBJ1-1, with no clear D. Trimming shortened V by 1 base and J by 6 bases, and 3 bases separated the two germline ends. Germline loops: CDR1 DFQATT, CDR2 SNEGSKA (reference sequence). The CDR3 has 10 amino acids. CDR3 in DNA: TGCAGTGCTAGAGCCCCTGAAGCTTTCTTT. Protein product: CSARAPEAFF.

The chain joins TRBV10-3 to TRBJ2-4; 12 nucleotides align to TRBD2. Germline CDR1 and CDR2: ENHRY and SYGVKD. The CDR3 contains 18 residues. The V gene end was trimmed by 3 bases and the J gene end by 0 bases; junction bases not matched to a gene: 6. The CDR3 nucleotides are TGTGCCATCAGTGAAGTGACTAGCGGGGGATTAGCCAAAAACATTCAGTACTTC. Translating it yields CAISEVTSGGLAKNIQYF.

The J gene is TRBJ1-1, the V gene TRBV9; maybe TRBD1 (5 bases). Trimming took 4 bases from V and 1 from J, leaving 8 bases between them. The CDR3 sequence is 13 residues long. Germline CDR1 reads SGDLS; CDR2 reads YYNGEE. The CDR3 loop is CASSQGPNTEAFF. The DNA of the CDR3 is TGTGCCAGCAGCCAGGGCCCGAACACTGAAGCTTTCTTT.

The chain recombines TRBV5-4 with TRBJ2-1, with 10 positions matching TRBD2. CDR1 SGHNT and CDR2 YYREEE come from the germline V gene (reference sequence). J lost 5 bases, V lost 4 bases, and 6 bases had no gene match. The CDR3 runs to 15 residues. CDR3 DNA: TGTGCCAGCAGCATTGGACTAGCGGACAACAATGAGCAGTTCTTC. Protein sequence: CASSIGLADNNEQFF.

The chain carries TRBV28 and TRBJ1-1, with D unresolved. Trimming left V 6 bases short and J 1 base short, with 6 bases between. The germline CDR1 and CDR2 sequences are MDHEN and SYDVKM. The CDR3 spans 12 residues. The CDR3 DNA follows: TGTGCCAGCAGGGCACCGAACACTGAAGCTTTCTTT. Encoded protein: CASRAPNTEAFF.